These T cell receptor beta chains were read from a single sample in a study of blood T cell repertoires in COVID-19. Sequencing used immunoSEQ multiplex PCR; TCRdb keeps in-frame clones, though not all of them. Among approximately 100,000 clones listed, less than 90% were seen once. Sequencing was carried out using peripheral blood. These receptors originate from a human donor in a cohort sampled during active COVID-19. The CDR3 runs from the conserved cysteine through the conserved F or W. D genes are given only for firm matches. Rows may omit the clone size; those that give it use once, few, many or a size class.

CDR3 length,V gene,D gene,clone size,J gene,CDR3 protein,CDR3 DNA
17,TRBV5-1,TRBD1,NA,TRBJ1-2,CASSLGRPGQGNYGYTF,TGCGCCAGCAGCTTGGGACGACCGGGACAGGGGAACTATGGCTACACCTTC
13,TRBV30,NA,NA,TRBJ2-3,CAWAQGSTDTQYF,TGTGCCTGGGCACAGGGAAGCACAGATACGCAGTATTTT
14,TRBV7-2,NA,NA,TRBJ1-3,CASSFGRVGNTIYF,TGTGCCAGCAGCTTCGGGAGGGTAGGAAACACCATATATTTT
15,TRBV7-6,NA,NA,TRBJ2-6,CASSLARAGANVLTF,TGTGCCAGCAGCTTAGCCAGGGCTGGGGCCAACGTCCTGACTTTC
13,TRBV2,TRBD1,NA,TRBJ1-2,CASSGTGGYGYTF,TGTGCCAGCAGTGGGACAGGGGGCTATGGCTACACCTTC
13,TRBV30,NA,once,TRBJ1-2,CAWRLGEGTGYTF,TGTGCCTGGCGGCTTGGAGAGGGAACAGGCTACACCTTC
17,TRBV4-2,NA,NA,TRBJ1-4,CASSQEIQGVTNEKLFF,TGTGCCAGCAGCCAAGAGATCCAGGGCGTCACTAATGAAAAACTGTTTTTT
15,TRBV19,NA,NA,TRBJ2-3,CASSIVWLGTDTQYF,TGTGCCAGTAGTATAGTCTGGCTCGGGACAGATACGCAGTATTTT
12,TRBV12-3/TRBV12-4,NA,NA,TRBJ1-2,CASSEETVGYTF,TGTGCCAGCAGCGAAGAGACAGTAGGCTACACCTTC
16,TRBV10-1,TRBD2,NA,TRBJ2-5,CASQLGASGTQETQYF,TGCGCCAGCCAACTCGGGGCTAGCGGGACGCAAGAGACCCAGTACTTC
15,TRBV5-8,TRBD1,NA,TRBJ2-5,CASSTGQGTIETQYF,TGTGCCAGCAGCACGGGACAGGGGACCATCGAGACCCAGTACTTC
16,TRBV9,NA,NA,TRBJ1-2,CASSVGEDTNNYGYTF,TGTGCCAGCAGCGTCGGGGAGGACACCAATAACTATGGCTACACCTTC
14,TRBV5-4,NA,NA,TRBJ1-2,CASSIGHLESGYTF,TGTGCCAGCAGCATAGGACACCTCGAGAGTGGCTACACCTTC
18,TRBV28,TRBD2,NA,TRBJ2-7,CASSTLDGTSGRPYEQYF,TGTGCCAGCAGTACCCTGGACGGGACTAGCGGGAGGCCCTACGAGCAGTACTTC
16,TRBV24-1,TRBD1,NA,TRBJ1-2,CATSEGDRERLDGYTF,TGTGCCACCAGTGAAGGCGACAGGGAGAGGTTAGATGGCTACACCTTC
14,TRBV9,NA,NA,TRBJ2-3,CASSVDPSTDTQYF,TGTGCCAGCAGCGTAGATCCTAGCACAGATACGCAGTATTTT
16,TRBV7-9,TRBD2,NA,TRBJ2-5,CASSLGTSDTGETQYF,TGTGCCAGCAGCTTGGGGACTAGCGATACGGGAGAGACCCAGTACTTC
13,TRBV5-4,NA,NA,TRBJ1-1,CASRGQLNTEAFF,TGTGCCAGCAGAGGACAGCTGAACACTGAAGCTTTCTTT
13,TRBV10-3,NA,NA,TRBJ2-5,CAISESQGETQYF,TGTGCCATCAGTGAGTCACAGGGAGAGACCCAGTACTTC